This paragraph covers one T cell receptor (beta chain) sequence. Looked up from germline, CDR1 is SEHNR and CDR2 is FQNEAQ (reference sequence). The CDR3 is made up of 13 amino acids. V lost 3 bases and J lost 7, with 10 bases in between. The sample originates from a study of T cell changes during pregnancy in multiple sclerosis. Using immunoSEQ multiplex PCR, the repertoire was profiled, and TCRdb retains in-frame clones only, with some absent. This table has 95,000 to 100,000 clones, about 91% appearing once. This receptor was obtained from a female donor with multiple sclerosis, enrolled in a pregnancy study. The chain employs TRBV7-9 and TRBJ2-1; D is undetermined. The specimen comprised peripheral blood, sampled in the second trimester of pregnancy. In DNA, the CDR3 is TGTGCCAGCAGCTTCCGACTGGCAAATGAGCAGTTCTTC. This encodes CASSFRLANEQFF.